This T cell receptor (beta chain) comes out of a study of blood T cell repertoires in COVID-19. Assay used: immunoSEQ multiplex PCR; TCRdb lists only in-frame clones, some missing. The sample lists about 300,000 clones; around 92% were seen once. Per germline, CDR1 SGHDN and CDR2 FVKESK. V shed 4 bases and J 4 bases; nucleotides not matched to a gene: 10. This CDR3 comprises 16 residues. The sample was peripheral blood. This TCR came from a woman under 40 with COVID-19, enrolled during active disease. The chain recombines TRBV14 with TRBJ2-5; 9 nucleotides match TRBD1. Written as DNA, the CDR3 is TGTGCCAGCAGCCCCTGGACAGGGGAACACCGAGAGACCCAGTACTTC. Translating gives CASSPWTGEHRETQYF. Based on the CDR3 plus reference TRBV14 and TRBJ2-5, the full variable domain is EAGVTQFPSHSVIEKGQTVTLRCDPISGHDNLYWYRRVMGKEIKFLLHFVKESKQDESGMPNNRFLAERTGGTYSTLKVQPAELEDSGVYFCASSPWTGEHRETQYFGPGTRLLVL.